This T cell receptor beta chain originates from a study of blood T cell repertoires in COVID-19. For the study at large: Donors in the United States, Italy and Spain gave samples during acute or convalescent COVID-19.

This CDR3 has 15 residues. Trimming stripped 0 bases from V and 4 bases from J, with 13 bases between. Germline V gene lookup returns CDR1 SGHNT and CDR2 YYREEE (reference sequence). Per the study methods: Reference gene primer amplification yielded estimated nucleated cell counts. TCRdb's table, derived via immunoSEQ multiplex PCR, lists solely in-frame clones and lacks some. The D gene and trimming were derived from the DNA, and the V and J assignments and clone size from that table. The sample lists around 160,000 clones, roughly nine tenths seen once, with around an eighth in the top ten. The chain has TRBV5-4 and TRBJ1-2; D not resolved. The sequence was collected from a man between 18 and 29 years old with COVID-19, enrolled during active disease. Sequencing was done on a sample of peripheral blood. CDR3 in DNA: TGTGCCAGCAGCTTGGCGTGGGCGGGTTCCTATGGCTACACCTTC. Protein: CASSLAWAGSYGYTF.